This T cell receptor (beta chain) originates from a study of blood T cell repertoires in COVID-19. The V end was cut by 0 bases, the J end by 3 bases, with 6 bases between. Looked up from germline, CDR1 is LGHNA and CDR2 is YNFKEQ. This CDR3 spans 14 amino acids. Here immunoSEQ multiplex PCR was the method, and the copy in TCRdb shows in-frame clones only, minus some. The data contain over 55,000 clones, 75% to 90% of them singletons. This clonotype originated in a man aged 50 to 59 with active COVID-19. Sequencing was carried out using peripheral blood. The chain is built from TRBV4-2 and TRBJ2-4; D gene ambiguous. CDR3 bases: TGTGCCAGCAGCCAAGAGGTCAGCAAAAACATTCAGTACTTC. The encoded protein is CASSQEVSKNIQYF.